This T cell receptor beta chain was found in a study of blood T cell repertoires in COVID-19. About the research overall: The United States, Italy and Spain were the sources of the acute and convalescent COVID-19 samples. The analysed material was cDNA or gDNA that came from T cells, B-cell-depleted T cells, or PBMCs.

V dropped 4 bases and J dropped 2; count of bases not matched to a gene: 16. CDR3 length: 21 amino acids. Looked up from germline, CDR1 is LNHDA and CDR2 is SQIVND (reference sequence). Under the authors' procedure: Researchers report that nucleated cell counts were estimated from reference gene primer amplification. Libraries were prepared by immunoSEQ multiplex PCR; TCRdb keeps only in-frame clonotypes and omits some of them. D and trimming were read from the DNA, whereas the V and J calls and clone size are those reported in that table. Found here are around 84,000 clones, roughly 80% of them singletons; the top ten hold around 11%.

The clonotype originates from a woman in her 40s with active or convalescent COVID-19. Sequencing used peripheral blood. The J gene is TRBJ2-2, the V gene TRBV19; 13 nucleotides line up with TRBD2. CDR3 protein: CASSTAGVGTSGIRNTGELFF. The DNA for the CDR3 is TGTGCCAGTAGTACTGCGGGGGTTGGGACTAGCGGGATTCGTAACACCGGGGAGCTGTTTTTT.